These T cell receptor beta chains were read from a single sample in a study of T cells in Graves' hyperthyroidism and ophthalmopathy. TCRdb recomputed calls from the multiplex PCR reads with MiXCR, one row per CDR3 protein. The data show about 640,000 distinct CDR3 sequences, 20% seen once. Sequencing was performed on blood. These receptors were obtained from a young man with Graves' ophthalmopathy. CDR3s include the opening cysteine and the closing phenylalanine or tryptophan. D genes are given only for firm matches. For some rows the clone size is stated as once, few or many, or as a class when expanded; others skip it.

TRBJ2-3,NA,many,TRBV3-1,CASTGGRADTQYF,TGTGCCAGCACCGGGGGAAGAGCAGATACGCAGTATTTT
TRBJ1-1,NA,many,TRBV4-3,CASSHRGGAEAFF,TGCGCCAGCAGCCACAGGGGCGGCGCTGAAGCTTTCTTT
TRBJ2-1,TRBD2,many,TRBV11-2,CASSLATGGLAAYNEQFF,TGTGCCAGCAGCTTAGCCACGGGCGGACTAGCGGCCTACAATGAGCAGTTCTTC
TRBJ1-2,NA,many,TRBV11-2,CASSLEGLGNYGYTF,TGTGCCAGCAGCTTAGAAGGATTGGGGAACTATGGCTACACCTTC
TRBJ1-2,NA,NA,TRBV9,CASSVATGREANYGYTF,TGTGCCAGCAGCGTAGCGACAGGTCGGGAAGCTAACTATGGCTACACCTTC
TRBJ2-2,NA,NA,TRBV11-2,CASSYEMELNTGELFF,TGTGCCAGCAGCTATGAAATGGAGCTGAACACCGGGGAGCTGTTTTTT
TRBJ2-1,TRBD2,few,TRBV29-1,CSVEEDFSGSPYNEQFF,TGCAGCGTTGAAGAGGACTTTAGCGGGAGCCCCTACAATGAGCAGTTCTTC
TRBJ2-3,NA,many,TRBV7-2,CASSGWDFTDTQYF,TGTGCCAGCAGCGGGTGGGACTTCACAGATACGCAGTATTTT
TRBJ1-4,NA,few,TRBV3-1,CASSLLDGPNEKLFF,TGTGCCAGCAGCCTACTAGACGGACCAAATGAAAAACTGTTTTTT
TRBJ2-1,TRBD2,few,TRBV7-2,CASSPGGLQTSYNEQFF,TGTGCCAGCAGCCCGGGGGGGCTTCAAACCTCCTACAATGAGCAGTTCTTC
TRBJ2-7,NA,NA,TRBV9,CASSVAGTGASYEQYF,TGTGCCAGCAGCGTAGCTGGAACGGGAGCTTCGTACGAGCAGTACTTC
TRBJ1-6,TRBD1,few,TRBV6-1,CASSGQGWNSPLHF,TGTGCCAGCAGTGGACAGGGGTGGAATTCACCCCTCCACTTT
TRBJ2-3,NA,NA,TRBV14,CASSQKGKWGTDTQYF,TGTGCCAGCAGTCAAAAGGGAAAGTGGGGTACAGATACGCAGTATTTT
TRBJ2-1,TRBD2,NA,TRBV20-1,CSARGLADSYNEQFF,TGCAGTGCTCGGGGACTAGCGGATTCCTACAATGAGCAGTTCTTC
TRBJ2-7,NA,many,TRBV30,CACLYNSYEQYF,TGTGCCTGTCTTTACAACTCCTACGAGCAGTACTTC